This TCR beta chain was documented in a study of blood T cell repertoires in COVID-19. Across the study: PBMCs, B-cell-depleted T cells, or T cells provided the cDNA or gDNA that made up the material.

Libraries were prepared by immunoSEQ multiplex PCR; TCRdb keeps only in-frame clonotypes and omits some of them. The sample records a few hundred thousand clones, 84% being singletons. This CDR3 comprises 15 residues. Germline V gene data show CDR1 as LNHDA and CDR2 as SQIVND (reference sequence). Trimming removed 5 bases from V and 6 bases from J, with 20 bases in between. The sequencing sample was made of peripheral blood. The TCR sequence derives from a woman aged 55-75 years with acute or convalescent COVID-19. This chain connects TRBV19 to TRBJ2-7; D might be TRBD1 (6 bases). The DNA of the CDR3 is TGTGCCAGTAGTTTCGCGTTGGACAGTTTCGCCGAGCAGTACTTC. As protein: CASSFALDSFAEQYF.